Listed below are T cell receptor beta chains from one sample, sequenced in a study of blood T cell repertoires in COVID-19. Sequencing used immunoSEQ multiplex PCR; TCRdb keeps in-frame clones, though not all of them. The table shows 200,000 to 250,000 clones, with roughly 84% occurring only once. Sequenced sample: PBMCs or T cells enriched from blood (not recorded which). The receptor set was obtained from a woman aged 40 to 49 who had recovered from COVID-19. Each CDR3 is given with its conserved first and last residue. The D gene is left open where the match is weak. Clone size is given for some rows only: seen once, a few or many times, or a class if the clone is expanded.

CDR3nt	CDR3aa	abundance	v_gene	j_gene	d_gene
TGTGCCAGCAGTTACCTCGTTCTTGGAGGGAAAGAAGCTTTCTTT	CASSYLVLGGKEAFF	NA	TRBV6-5	TRBJ1-1	NA
TGTGCCAGCGGCCAATCGAACACTGAAGCTTTCTTT	CASGQSNTEAFF	NA	TRBV7-9	TRBJ1-1	NA
TGCGCCAGCAGCCTTACGCCCGTCCGCGGACAGGGGACCAACGAGCAGTACTTC	CASSLTPVRGQGTNEQYF	once	TRBV5-1	TRBJ2-7	TRBD1
TGTGCCAGCAGCCCCCTCTACGAGCAGTACTTC	CASSPLYEQYF	NA	TRBV28	TRBJ2-7	NA
TGTGCCAGCGGCGGACTAGCCGTAAATACGCAGTATTTT	CASGGLAVNTQYF	NA	TRBV6-5	TRBJ2-3	TRBD2
TGTGCCAGCAGTTCCCAGGGTCGCTCTGGAAACACCATATATTTT	CASSSQGRSGNTIYF	NA	TRBV28	TRBJ1-3	NA
TGTGCCTGGCAGAGGGGGACGCCCTCTGGAAACACCATATATTTT	CAWQRGTPSGNTIYF	NA	TRBV30	TRBJ1-3	NA
TGTGCCAGCTCTGAGGGTCCAGGTGAGCAGTTCTTC	CASSEGPGEQFF	NA	TRBV18	TRBJ2-1	NA
TGTGCCAGCAGCTCTCCGGACAGGTCCTTTAGGTATGAGCAGTTCTTC	CASSSPDRSFRYEQFF	NA	TRBV28	TRBJ2-1	TRBD1
TGTGCCAGCAGCTTTTCGAGGGCCGGGAGCGAGCAGTACTTC	CASSFSRAGSEQYF	NA	TRBV11-2	TRBJ2-7	NA
TGTGCCAGCAGTGGCCACAGCCAGAACTATGGCTACACCTTC	CASSGHSQNYGYTF	once	TRBV2	TRBJ1-2	NA
TGTGCCAGCAGCTTAAGTAGCGGGAGTGGTGTTAATGAGCAGTTCTTC	CASSLSSGSGVNEQFF	NA	TRBV7-2	TRBJ2-1	TRBD2
TGTGCCATCAGCCAACCCTCCAGGGAAACGCAGTATTTT	CAISQPSRETQYF	NA	TRBV10-3	TRBJ2-3	NA
TGTGCCAGTAGTATGGAGGGGGCTAACGACGAAAAACTGTTTTTT	CASSMEGANDEKLFF	NA	TRBV19	TRBJ1-4	TRBD1
TGTGCCAGTAGTATAGGGGGAGGCACTGAAGCTTTCTTT	CASSIGGGTEAFF	NA	TRBV19	TRBJ1-1	NA
TGTGCCAGCAGTTTCCAGGGGGCGGGCAATCAGCCCCAGCATTTT	CASSFQGAGNQPQHF	NA	TRBV27	TRBJ1-5	TRBD1
TGTGCCAGCAGCTTAGGGGGCCTACAGGGTCGGGTGAACACCGGGGAGCTGTTTTTT	CASSLGGLQGRVNTGELFF	NA	TRBV5-4	TRBJ2-2	TRBD1
TGTGCCACGATCACACTCAGGGGGCTGAACACTGAAGCTTTCTTT	CATITLRGLNTEAFF	NA	TRBV27	TRBJ1-1	TRBD1